The rows below give T cell receptor beta chains drawn from one sample of a study of human T cells and chemical hapten exposure. Each CDR3 protein gets one entry after TCRdb re-called the RACE reads with MiXCR. Here the sample spans about 380,000 distinct CDR3 sequences, roughly 5.3% being singletons. This material consisted of whole blood, taken in connection with sensitization to the hapten diphenylcyclopropenone (DPC). All receptors come from a woman between 45 and 60 years old with alopecia areata. Some clones in this sample may be carry-over from other donors' samples. CDR3s include the opening cysteine and the closing phenylalanine or tryptophan. The D gene is left open where the match is weak. Not every row has a clone size; where given, it reads once, few, many or a size class.

.,TRBJ2-3,TRBV5-1,TRBD2,TGCGCCAGCAGCTTGGAACTAGCGCCTAGCACAGATACGCAGTATTTT,CASSLELAPSTDTQYF
many,TRBJ2-2,TRBV24-1,.,TGTGCCACCAGTGATTATATCGGATATGGGGAGCTGTTTTTT,CATSDYIGYGELFF
many,TRBJ2-7,TRBV20-1,.,TGCAGTGCTAGGGGGACACCGGCCGGCGACGAGCAGTACTTC,CSARGTPAGDEQYF
few,TRBJ1-1,TRBV27,.,TGTGCCAGCAGTTTATCTCTCGCCACTGAAGCTTTCTTT,CASSLSLATEAFF
.,TRBJ2-1,TRBV6-5,TRBD2,TGTGCCAGCAGTCTTACTAGCGGGAGATCTAATGAGCAGTTCTTC,CASSLTSGRSNEQFF
few,TRBJ2-2,TRBV6-1,.,TGTGCCAGCAGTGAAAGAACACCTGGTACGAACACCGGGGAGCTGTTTTTT,CASSERTPGTNTGELFF
many,TRBJ1-3,TRBV10-3,.,TGTGCCATCAGTGAGTCATCGGGGAACACCATATATTTT,CAISESSGNTIYF
many,TRBJ1-1,TRBV7-2,.,TGTGCCAGCAGCTCGAGGAGGGCAGTCAACACTGAAGCTTTCTTT,CASSSRRAVNTEAFF
.,TRBJ2-1,TRBV20-1,TRBD2,TGCAGTGCTAGAGACGGGACTAGCGGGGGCCATGAGCAGTTCTTC,CSARDGTSGGHEQFF
.,TRBJ2-7,TRBV12-5,TRBD2,TGTGCTAGTGGCTCTAGCGGGGACGAGCAGTACTTC,CASGSSGDEQYF
few,TRBJ2-7,TRBV7-2,.,TGTGCCAGCTCCGAGTATTTCTCCTACGAGCAGTACTTC,CASSEYFSYEQYF
few,TRBJ2-3,TRBV5-1,TRBD2,TGCGCCAGCAGCTTGCAACTAGCGCCGGCGGATACGCAGTATTTT,CASSLQLAPADTQYF
few,TRBJ1-5,TRBV20-1,.,TGCAGTGCTGAAACTGGGACTCAGCCCCAGCATTTT,CSAETGTQPQHF
many,TRBJ2-3,TRBV4-1,TRBD2,TGCGCCAGCAGCCAAGATAGGACTAGCCCAGATACGCAGTATTTT,CASSQDRTSPDTQYF
.,TRBJ1-5,TRBV2,TRBD1,TGTGCCAGCAACTTACAGGGGCTTAGCAATCAGCCCCAGCATTTT,CASNLQGLSNQPQHF
many,TRBJ2-7,TRBV5-1,TRBD1,TGCGCCAGCAGCTCACTACAGGGGTCGGACGAGCAGTACTTC,CASSSLQGSDEQYF
.,TRBJ1-1,TRBV5-1,.,TGCGCCAGCAGCCCGGGACCGATGAACACTGAAGCTTTCTTT,CASSPGPMNTEAFF
many,TRBJ2-7,TRBV6-2/TRBV6-3,.,TGTGCCAGCACGCCTGGTCCGCCCGAGCAGTACTTC,CASTPGPPEQYF
few,TRBJ2-3,TRBV6-1,TRBD2,TGTGCCAGCAGTATTACTAGCGGGAGAGGGGATACGCAGTATTTT,CASSITSGRGDTQYF
many,TRBJ2-7,TRBV12-3/TRBV12-4,.,TGTGCCAGCAGCACCCGGGCCGACTACGAGCAGTACTTC,CASSTRADYEQYF
many,TRBJ2-7,TRBV7-6,.,TGTGCCAGCAGCTCTGGACTCGGTTTCTCCTACGAGCAGTACTTC,CASSSGLGFSYEQYF
.,TRBJ2-1,TRBV12-3/TRBV12-4,.,TGTGCCAGCAGTTTACCTGTGAACTACAATGAGCAGTTCTTC,CASSLPVNYNEQFF
many,TRBJ2-7,TRBV6-5,.,TGTGCCAGCAGTTACGGGGGCCCCTACGAGCAGTACTTC,CASSYGGPYEQYF
.,TRBJ2-1,TRBV29-1,TRBD2,TGCAGCGTTGAGCCGACTAGCGGGGGACGATACAATGAGCAGTTCTTC,CSVEPTSGGRYNEQFF
many,TRBJ2-2,TRBV6-5,.,TGTGCCAGCAGTTCACGCAAAGACACCGGGGAGCTGTTTTTT,CASSSRKDTGELFF
.,TRBJ2-3,TRBV12-5,TRBD2,TGTGCTAGTGGTCAAGACCTTCCGACTAGCGGGGGACCAGATACGCAGTATTTT,CASGQDLPTSGGPDTQYF
many,TRBJ1-1,TRBV6-2/TRBV6-3,.,TGTGCCAGCAGTCCTGGGCCTGAAGCTTTCTTT,CASSPGPEAFF
.,TRBJ2-3,TRBV2,.,TGTGCCAGCACTCAGGGATTTGGGGATACGCAGTATTTT,CASTQGFGDTQYF
many,TRBJ2-3,TRBV3-1,TRBD2,TGTGCCAGCAGCCCAGGTGTTAGCGGGAGCACAGATACGCAGTATTTT,CASSPGVSGSTDTQYF
few,TRBJ2-7,TRBV28,.,TGTGCCACCCACACCGGGAGCCAGGGGACGACTAACGAGCAGTACTTC,CATHTGSQGTTNEQYF
.,TRBJ2-7,TRBV7-9,.,TGTGCCAGCAGCCACGGGACCAGCTACGAGCAGTACTTC,CASSHGTSYEQYF
many,TRBJ2-1,TRBV9,.,TGTGCCAGCAGCGCGGCGGGACTGCTAAACAATGAGCAGTTCTTC,CASSAAGLLNNEQFF
many,TRBJ2-1,TRBV4-1,.,TGCGCCAGCAGCCACGGTATAGATCTTGACTACTCCTACAATGAGCAGTTCTTC,CASSHGIDLDYSYNEQFF
many,TRBJ1-2,TRBV27,.,TGTGCCAGCAGTTTATCTTGGGACCGCTATGGCTACACCTTC,CASSLSWDRYGYTF
many,TRBJ2-3,TRBV28,.,TGTGCCAGCAGTGGCCCCAGGACAGAAAGAGGCGACACTAGCACAGATACGCAGTATTTT,CASSGPRTERGDTSTDTQYF
many,TRBJ2-1,TRBV12-3/TRBV12-4,.,TGTGCCAGCAGTATCCGGGGGTTTTATGAGCAGTTCTTC,CASSIRGFYEQFF
.,TRBJ1-5,TRBV7-6,TRBD1,TGTGCCAGCAGCGAGACAGGGGTGAAGGAGCCCCAGCATTTT,CASSETGVKEPQHF
many,TRBJ2-7,TRBV24-1,TRBD1,TGTGCCACCAGCCCCGGACAGGGCTACGAGCAGTACTTC,CATSPGQGYEQYF
.,TRBJ1-2,TRBV7-2,.,TGTGCCAGCAGCTCTCAAGCTACAGCCAATCATGGCTACACCTTC,CASSSQATANHGYTF
many,TRBJ1-2,TRBV27,.,TGTGCCAGCAGTTCCGTCGCCCACTATGGCTACACCTTC,CASSSVAHYGYTF
many,TRBJ1-6,TRBV12-3/TRBV12-4,TRBD1,TGTGCCAGCAGTCCTTCCACAGGGGATGGTTCACCCCTCCACTTT,CASSPSTGDGSPLHF
few,TRBJ2-2,TRBV7-2,.,TGTGCCAGCAGCTTTACCGGTACCCGGGAGCTGTTTTTT,CASSFTGTRELFF
few,TRBJ2-7,TRBV12-3/TRBV12-4,.,TGTGCCAGCAGTTTAGGCCCCTTAAGGGAGCAGTACTTC,CASSLGPLREQYF
few,TRBJ1-2,TRBV12-3/TRBV12-4,.,TGTGCCAGCAGAGTTGGGGCCTCTAACTATGGCTACACCTTC,CASRVGASNYGYTF
many,TRBJ2-6,TRBV6-6,.,TGTGCCAGCAGTTACCAGGGGAGCGGGGCCAACGTCCTGACTTTC,CASSYQGSGANVLTF